These T cell receptor beta chains were read from a single sample in a study of cytotoxic CD8 clonotypes in ibrutinib-treated CLL. The assay was immunoSEQ multiplex PCR, and TCRdb's table has in-frame clones only and misses some. The sample has about 140,000 clones, 80% seen once. Sequencing used PBMCs, obtained after 36 months of ibrutinib treatment. These receptors were obtained from a human donor with chronic lymphocytic leukemia. Each CDR3 is given with its conserved first and last residue. Fields, in order: J gene, D gene, clone size, CDR3 length, V gene, CDR3 protein, CDR3 DNA. D genes are given only for firm matches. Size is omitted from some rows. Given values are once, few, many or a class for expanded clones.

j_call: TRBJ1-2; d_call: -; clone_size: -; cdr3_length: 14; v_call: TRBV5-4; cdr3_aa: CASSFLAIGYGYTF; cdr3_nt: TGTGCCAGCAGCTTCCTCGCAATCGGCTATGGCTACACCTTC
j_call: TRBJ1-4; d_call: -; clone_size: few; cdr3_length: 13; v_call: TRBV19; cdr3_aa: CASSIEGNEKLFF; cdr3_nt: TGTGCCAGTAGTATTGAAGGAAATGAAAAACTGTTTTTT
j_call: TRBJ1-4; d_call: -; clone_size: -; cdr3_length: 10; v_call: TRBV21-1; cdr3_aa: CAIDREKLFF; cdr3_nt: TGTGCCATAGACAGGGAAAAACTGTTTTTT
j_call: TRBJ2-2; d_call: -; clone_size: few; cdr3_length: 12; v_call: TRBV2; cdr3_aa: CASGENTGELFF; cdr3_nt: TGTGCCAGCGGCGAAAACACCGGGGAGCTGTTTTTT
j_call: TRBJ1-5; d_call: -; clone_size: -; cdr3_length: 17; v_call: TRBV5-5; cdr3_aa: CASSLDSYGGTGQPQHF; cdr3_nt: TGTGCCAGCAGCCTGGATTCATATGGGGGGACCGGACAGCCCCAGCATTTT
j_call: TRBJ1-5; d_call: -; clone_size: -; cdr3_length: 12; v_call: TRBV19; cdr3_aa: CASRISNQPQHF; cdr3_nt: TGTGCCAGTAGGATTAGCAATCAGCCCCAGCATTTT
j_call: TRBJ1-1; d_call: -; clone_size: -; cdr3_length: 15; v_call: TRBV5-1; cdr3_aa: CASSVGGLENTEAFF; cdr3_nt: TGCGCCAGCAGCGTAGGGGGACTAGAGAACACTGAAGCTTTCTTT
j_call: TRBJ2-3; d_call: -; clone_size: -; cdr3_length: 15; v_call: TRBV5-1; cdr3_aa: CASSFRSWPRDTQYF; cdr3_nt: TGCGCCAGCAGCTTCCGTAGTTGGCCCCGAGATACGCAGTATTTT
j_call: TRBJ2-2; d_call: -; clone_size: -; cdr3_length: 13; v_call: TRBV6-4; cdr3_aa: CASSESRAGELFF; cdr3_nt: TGTGCCAGCAGTGAATCACGGGCCGGGGAGCTGTTTTTT
j_call: TRBJ2-1; d_call: TRBD1; clone_size: once; cdr3_length: 13; v_call: TRBV7-9; cdr3_aa: CASSLTGGNEQFF; cdr3_nt: TGTGCCAGCAGCTTAACAGGGGGCAATGAGCAGTTCTTC